The clone carrying this TCR beta chain was recorded at least ten times. Its antigen is still unknown. This record belongs to a study of T-cell reconstitution after alpha-beta-depleted transplantation in children. Study-level findings and limits: T-cell counts and diversity at one year following transplant were attributed mainly to newly produced T cells.

Unique molecular identifiers were built into the TCRbeta library. TCRdb reanalysed the PCR reads using MiXCR and keeps one entry per CDR3 protein. Of a few hundred thousand distinct CDR3 sequences listed, 25% to 30% are singletons. The specimen comprised PBMCs, sampled before TCRalphabeta/CD19-depleted stem cell transplant. The receptor comes from a boy in the first two years of life with Wiskott-Aldrich syndrome, due to receive a stem cell transplant.

This CDR3 is CASSLRKRGLNEQFF. In nucleotides, the CDR3 is TGTGCCAGCAGTCTGAGAAAGCGGGGGCTCAATGAGCAGTTCTTC. This chain connects TRBV12-3 or TRBV12-4 to TRBJ2-1; TRBD2 aligns across 8 bases. CDR3 length equals 15 residues. The trim removed 5 bases at V and 6 bases at J, leaving 9 bases unmatched.